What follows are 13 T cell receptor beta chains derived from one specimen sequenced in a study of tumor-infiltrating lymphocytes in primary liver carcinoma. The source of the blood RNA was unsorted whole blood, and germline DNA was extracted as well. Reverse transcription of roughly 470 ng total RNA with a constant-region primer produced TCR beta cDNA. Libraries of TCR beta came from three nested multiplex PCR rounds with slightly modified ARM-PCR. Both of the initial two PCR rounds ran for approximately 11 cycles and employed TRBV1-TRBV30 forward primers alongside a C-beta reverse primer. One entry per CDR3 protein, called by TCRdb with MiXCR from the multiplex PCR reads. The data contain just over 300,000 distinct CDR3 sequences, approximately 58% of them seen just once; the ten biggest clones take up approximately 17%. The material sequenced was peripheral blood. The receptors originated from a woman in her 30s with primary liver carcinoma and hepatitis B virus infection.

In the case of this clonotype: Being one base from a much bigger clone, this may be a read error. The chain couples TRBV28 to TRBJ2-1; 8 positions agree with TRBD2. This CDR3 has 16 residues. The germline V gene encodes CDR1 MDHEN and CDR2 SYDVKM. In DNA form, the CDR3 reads TGTACCAGCAGACAATCCCGACTAGCGATCTACAATGAGCAGTTCTTC. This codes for CTSRQSRLAIYNEQFF. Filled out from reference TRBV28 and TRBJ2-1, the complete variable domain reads DVKVTQSSRYLVKRTGEKVFLECVQDMDHENMFWYRQDPGLGLRLIYFSYDVKMKEKGDIPEGYSVSREKKERFSLILESASTNQTSMYLCTSRQSRLAIYNEQFFGPGTRLTVL.

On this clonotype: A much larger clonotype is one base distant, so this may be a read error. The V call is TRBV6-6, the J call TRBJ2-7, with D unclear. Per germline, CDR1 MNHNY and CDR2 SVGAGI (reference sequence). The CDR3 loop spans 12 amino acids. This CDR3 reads CDSSLDPYEQYF. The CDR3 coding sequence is TGTGACAGCAGCTTGGACCCCTACGAGCAGTACTTC.

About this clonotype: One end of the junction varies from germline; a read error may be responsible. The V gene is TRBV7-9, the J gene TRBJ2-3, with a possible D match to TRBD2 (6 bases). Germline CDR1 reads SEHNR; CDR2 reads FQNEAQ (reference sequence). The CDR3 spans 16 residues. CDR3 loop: CASSPAGSRSTDTQYF. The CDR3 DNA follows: TGTGCCAGCAGCCCGGCGGGGTCCCGAAGCACAGACACGCAGTATTTT.

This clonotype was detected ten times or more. CDR3 DNA: TGTGCCAGCAGCGTCGGACGGCTTGGGACTAGCGGATACACCGGGGAGCTGTTTTTT. Translating it yields CASSVGRLGTSGYTGELFF. This chain connects TRBV11-2 to TRBJ2-2, with 11 bases lining up with TRBD2. CDR1 and CDR2 from the germline V gene are SGHAT and FQNNGV. The CDR3 runs 19 residues. V trimming: 5 bases; J trimming: 3 bases; junction bases outside the gene matches: 14.

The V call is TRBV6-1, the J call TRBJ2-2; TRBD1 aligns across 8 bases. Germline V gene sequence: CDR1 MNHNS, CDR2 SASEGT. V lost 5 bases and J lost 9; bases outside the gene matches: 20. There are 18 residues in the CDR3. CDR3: CASSPEGGQGTLARELFF. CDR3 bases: TGTGCCAGCAGTCCCGAGGGAGGACAGGGCACCTTAGCCAGGGAGCTGTTTTTT.

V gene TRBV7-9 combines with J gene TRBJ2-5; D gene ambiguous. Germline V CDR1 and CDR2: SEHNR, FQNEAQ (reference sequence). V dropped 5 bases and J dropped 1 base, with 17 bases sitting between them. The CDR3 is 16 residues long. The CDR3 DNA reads TGTGCCAGCAGCCGCTCCGACCAGAGGTCCCAAGAGACCCAGTACTTC. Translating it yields CASSRSDQRSQETQYF.

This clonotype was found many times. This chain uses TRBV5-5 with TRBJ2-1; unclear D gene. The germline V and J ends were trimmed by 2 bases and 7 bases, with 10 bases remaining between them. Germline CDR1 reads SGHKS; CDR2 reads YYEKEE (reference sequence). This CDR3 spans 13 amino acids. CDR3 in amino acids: CASSLRLINEQFF. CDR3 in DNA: TGTGCCAGCAGCTTAAGGTTGATTAATGAGCAGTTCTTC. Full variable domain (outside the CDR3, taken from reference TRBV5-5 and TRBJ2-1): DAGVTQSPTHLIKTRGQQVTLRCSPISGHKSVSWYQQVLGQGPQFIFQYYEKEERGRGNFPDRFSARQFPNYSSELNVNALLLGDSALYLCASSLRLINEQFFGPGTRLTVL.

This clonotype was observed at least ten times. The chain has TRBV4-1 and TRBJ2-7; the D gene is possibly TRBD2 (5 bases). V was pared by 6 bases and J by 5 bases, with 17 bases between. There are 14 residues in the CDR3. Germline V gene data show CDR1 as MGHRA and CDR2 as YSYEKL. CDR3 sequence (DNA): TGCGCCAGCAGGTCAACTAGTTTTTCCCACGAGCAGTACTTC. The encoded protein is CASRSTSFSHEQYF.

This CDR3 is CAGTPDYLSSYEQYF. In nucleotides, the CDR3 is TGTGCCGGCACCCCGGACTACTTAAGCTCCTACGAGCAGTACTTC. The gene calls are TRBV12-3 or TRBV12-4 and TRBJ2-7; TRBD2 might be the D (6 bases). The CDR3 totals 15 residues. V was shortened by 11 bases and J by 0 bases, with 20 bases between the two germline ends.

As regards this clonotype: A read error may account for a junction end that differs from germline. This CDR3 reads CASSPRGLVPYEQYF. The CDR3 DNA reads as TGTGCAAGCAGCCCAAGGGGGCTAGTTCCTTACGAGCAGTACTTC. The chain links TRBV11-2 to TRBJ2-7; 7 nucleotides line up with TRBD1. The germline V gene encodes CDR1 SGHAT and CDR2 FQNNGV. This CDR3 spans 15 amino acids.

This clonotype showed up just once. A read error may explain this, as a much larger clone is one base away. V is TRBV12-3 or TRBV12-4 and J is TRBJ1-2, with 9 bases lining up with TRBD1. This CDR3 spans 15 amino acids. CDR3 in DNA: TGTGTCAGCAGTTTAAGGGACAGGGCGGACTATGGCTACACCTTC. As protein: CVSSLRDRADYGYTF.

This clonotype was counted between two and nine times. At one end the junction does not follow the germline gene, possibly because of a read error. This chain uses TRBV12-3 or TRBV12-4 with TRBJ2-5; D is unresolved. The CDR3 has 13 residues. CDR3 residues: CAGSLGYQETQYF. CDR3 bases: TGTGCCGGCAGCCTCGGGTACCAAGAGACCCAGTATTTC.

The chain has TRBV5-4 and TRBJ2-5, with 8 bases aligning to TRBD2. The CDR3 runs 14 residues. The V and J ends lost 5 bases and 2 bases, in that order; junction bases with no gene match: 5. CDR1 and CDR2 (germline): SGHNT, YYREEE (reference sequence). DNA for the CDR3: TGTGCCAGCAGTCGGGGGGGATGGCAAGAGACCCAGTACTTC. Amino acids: CASSRGGWQETQYF.